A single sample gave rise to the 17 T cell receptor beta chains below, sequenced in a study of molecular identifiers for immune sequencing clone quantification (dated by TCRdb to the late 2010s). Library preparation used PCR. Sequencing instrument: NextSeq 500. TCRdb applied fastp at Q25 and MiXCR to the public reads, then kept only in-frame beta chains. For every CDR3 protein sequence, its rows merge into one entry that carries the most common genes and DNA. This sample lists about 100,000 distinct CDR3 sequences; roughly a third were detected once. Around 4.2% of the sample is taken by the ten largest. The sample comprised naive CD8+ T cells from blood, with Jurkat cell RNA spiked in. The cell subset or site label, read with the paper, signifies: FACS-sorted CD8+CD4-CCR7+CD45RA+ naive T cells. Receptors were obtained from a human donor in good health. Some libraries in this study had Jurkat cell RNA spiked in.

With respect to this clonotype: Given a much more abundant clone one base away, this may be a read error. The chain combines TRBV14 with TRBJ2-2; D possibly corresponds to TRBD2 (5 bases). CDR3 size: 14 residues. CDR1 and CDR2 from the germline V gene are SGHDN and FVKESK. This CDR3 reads CASSQFVSSGELVF. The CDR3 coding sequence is TGTGCCAGCAGCCAATTTGTTTCATCCGGGGAGCTGGTTTTT.

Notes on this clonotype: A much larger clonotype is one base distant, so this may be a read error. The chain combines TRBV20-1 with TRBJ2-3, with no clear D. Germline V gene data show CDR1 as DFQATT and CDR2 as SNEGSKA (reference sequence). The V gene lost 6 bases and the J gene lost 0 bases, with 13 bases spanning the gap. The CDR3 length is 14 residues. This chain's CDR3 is CSAQWVHSTDTQYF. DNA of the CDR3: TGCAGTGCCCAGTGGGTCCATAGCACAGATACGCAGTATTTT.

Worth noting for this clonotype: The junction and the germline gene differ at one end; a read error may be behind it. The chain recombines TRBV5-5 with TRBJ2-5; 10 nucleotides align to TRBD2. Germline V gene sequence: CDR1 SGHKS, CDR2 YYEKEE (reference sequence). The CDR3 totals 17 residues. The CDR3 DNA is TGTGCCAGCGGCTTGCTAGCGGGAGAGTTAGTTCAAGAGACCCAGTACTTC. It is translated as CASGLLAGELVQETQYF.

The CDR3, as DNA: TGTGCCAGCAGCCCGACAGGGGGACCGAACACTGAAGCTTTCTTT. It translates to CASSPTGGPNTEAFF. This chain connects TRBV7-8 to TRBJ1-1; 9 nucleotides line up with TRBD1. The CDR3 has 15 residues. The V gene's germline CDR1 is SGHVS and CDR2 FQNEAQ. The V and J ends lost 5 bases and 1 base, in that order; junction bases with no gene match: 5.

The CDR3 spells CAIILASPGELFF. The DNA of the CDR3 is TGTGCCATAATACTAGCAAGCCCCGGGGAGCTGTTTTTT. The chain recombines TRBV2 with TRBJ2-2; D may be TRBD2 (6 bases). Trimming took off 10 bases at V and 6 bases at J, with 15 bases between the two ends. The germline V gene encodes CDR1 SNHLY and CDR2 FYNNEI. The CDR3 has 13 amino acids.

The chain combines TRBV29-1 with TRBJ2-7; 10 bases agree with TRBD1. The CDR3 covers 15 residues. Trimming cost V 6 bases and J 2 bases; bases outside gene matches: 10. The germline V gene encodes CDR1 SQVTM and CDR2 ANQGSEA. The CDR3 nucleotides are TGCAGCGTCGGTACTCCCGGGACAGGGGCCTACGAGCAGTACTTC. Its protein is CSVGTPGTGAYEQYF.

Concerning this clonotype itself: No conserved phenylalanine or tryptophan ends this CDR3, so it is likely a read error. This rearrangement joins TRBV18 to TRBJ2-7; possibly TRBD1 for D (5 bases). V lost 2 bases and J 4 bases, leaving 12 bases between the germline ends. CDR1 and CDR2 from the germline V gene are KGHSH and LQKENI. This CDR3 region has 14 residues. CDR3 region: CASSPVGESYEQYI. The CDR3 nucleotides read TGTGCCAGCTCACCAGTAGGGGAAAGTTACGAGCAGTACATC.

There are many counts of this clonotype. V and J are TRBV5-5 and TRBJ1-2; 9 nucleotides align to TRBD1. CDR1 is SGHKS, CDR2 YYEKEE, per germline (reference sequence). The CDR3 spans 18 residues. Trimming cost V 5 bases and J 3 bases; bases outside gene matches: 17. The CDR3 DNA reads TGTGCCAGCAGTGACGGGACAGGGTTTACCGAGGTATACTATGGCTACACCTTC. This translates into CASSDGTGFTEVYYGYTF. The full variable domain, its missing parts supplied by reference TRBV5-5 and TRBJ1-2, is DAGVTQSPTHLIKTRGQQVTLRCSPISGHKSVSWYQQVLGQGPQFIFQYYEKEERGRGNFPDRFSARQFPNYSSELNVNALLLGDSALYLCASSDGTGFTEVYYGYTFGSGTRLTVV.

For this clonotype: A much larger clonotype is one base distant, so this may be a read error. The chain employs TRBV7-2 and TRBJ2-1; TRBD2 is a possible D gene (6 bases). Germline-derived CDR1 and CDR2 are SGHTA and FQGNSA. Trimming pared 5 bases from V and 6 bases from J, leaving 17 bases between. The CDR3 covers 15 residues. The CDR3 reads CASSVTSWSPNEQFF. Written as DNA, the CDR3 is TGTGCCAGCAGCGTCACTAGCTGGAGCCCCAATGAGCAGTTCTTC.

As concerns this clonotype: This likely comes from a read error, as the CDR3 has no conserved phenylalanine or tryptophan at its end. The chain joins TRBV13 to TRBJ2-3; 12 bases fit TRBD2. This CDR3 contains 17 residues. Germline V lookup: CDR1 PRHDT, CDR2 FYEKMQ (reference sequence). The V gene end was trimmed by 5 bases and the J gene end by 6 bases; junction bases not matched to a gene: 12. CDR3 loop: CASSPRTSGILGDTQYI. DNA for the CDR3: TGTGCCAGCAGCCCCCGGACTAGCGGGATCCTCGGGGATACGCAGTATATT.

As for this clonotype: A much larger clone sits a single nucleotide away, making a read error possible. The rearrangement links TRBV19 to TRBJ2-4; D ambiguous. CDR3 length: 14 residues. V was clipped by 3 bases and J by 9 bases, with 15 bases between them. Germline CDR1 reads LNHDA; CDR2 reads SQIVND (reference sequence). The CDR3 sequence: CASSIFQAAIIQYF. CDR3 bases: TGTGCCAGTAGTATCTTCCAGGCCGCCATCATTCAGTACTTC.

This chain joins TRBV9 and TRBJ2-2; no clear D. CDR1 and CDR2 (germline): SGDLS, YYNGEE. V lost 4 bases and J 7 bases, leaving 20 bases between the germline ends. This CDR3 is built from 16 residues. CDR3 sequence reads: CASSFRDRLRVGELFF. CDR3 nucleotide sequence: TGTGCCAGCAGCTTCAGAGACCGGCTTCGGGTCGGGGAGCTGTTTTTT.

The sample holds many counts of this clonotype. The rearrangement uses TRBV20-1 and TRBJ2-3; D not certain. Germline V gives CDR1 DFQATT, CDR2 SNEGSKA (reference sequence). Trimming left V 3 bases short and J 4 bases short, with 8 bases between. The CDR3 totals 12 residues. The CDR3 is CSASWAADTQYF. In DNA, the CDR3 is TGCAGTGCTAGTTGGGCAGCAGATACGCAGTATTTT.

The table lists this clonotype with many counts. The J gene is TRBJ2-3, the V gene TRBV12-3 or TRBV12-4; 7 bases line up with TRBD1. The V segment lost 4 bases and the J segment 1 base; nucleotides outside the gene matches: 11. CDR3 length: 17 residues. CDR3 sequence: CASSSFGQVEGTDTQYF. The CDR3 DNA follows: TGTGCCAGCAGTTCATTCGGACAGGTTGAGGGCACAGATACGCAGTATTTT.

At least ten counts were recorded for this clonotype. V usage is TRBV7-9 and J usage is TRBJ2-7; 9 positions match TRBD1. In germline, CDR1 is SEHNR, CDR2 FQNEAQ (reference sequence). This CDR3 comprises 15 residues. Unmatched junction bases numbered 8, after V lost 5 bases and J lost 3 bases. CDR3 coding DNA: TGTGCCAGCAGCCCTGGGACAGGGTTGGGCTACGAGCAGTACTTC. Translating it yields CASSPGTGLGYEQYF. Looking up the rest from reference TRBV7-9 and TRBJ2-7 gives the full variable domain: DTGVSQNPRHKITKRGQNVTFRCDPISEHNRLYWYRQTLGQGPEFLTYFQNEAQLEKSRLLSDRFSAERPKGSFSTLEIQRTEQGDSAMYLCASSPGTGLGYEQYFGPGTRLTVT.

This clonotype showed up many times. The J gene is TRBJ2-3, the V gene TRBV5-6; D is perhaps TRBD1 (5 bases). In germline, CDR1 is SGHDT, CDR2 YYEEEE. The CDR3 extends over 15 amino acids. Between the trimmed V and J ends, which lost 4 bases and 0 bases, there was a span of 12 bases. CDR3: CASSLPTESTDTQYF. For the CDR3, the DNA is TGTGCCAGCAGCCTGCCGACAGAAAGCACAGATACGCAGTATTTT.

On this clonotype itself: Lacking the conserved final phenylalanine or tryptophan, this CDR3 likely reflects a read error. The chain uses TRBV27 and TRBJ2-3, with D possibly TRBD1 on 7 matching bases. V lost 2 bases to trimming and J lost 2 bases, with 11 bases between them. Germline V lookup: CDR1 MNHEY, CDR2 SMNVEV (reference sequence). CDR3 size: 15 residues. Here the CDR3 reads CASSLGGGLTDTQYS. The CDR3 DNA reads TGTGCCAGCAGTTTAGGAGGGGGCCTCACAGATACGCAGTATTCT.